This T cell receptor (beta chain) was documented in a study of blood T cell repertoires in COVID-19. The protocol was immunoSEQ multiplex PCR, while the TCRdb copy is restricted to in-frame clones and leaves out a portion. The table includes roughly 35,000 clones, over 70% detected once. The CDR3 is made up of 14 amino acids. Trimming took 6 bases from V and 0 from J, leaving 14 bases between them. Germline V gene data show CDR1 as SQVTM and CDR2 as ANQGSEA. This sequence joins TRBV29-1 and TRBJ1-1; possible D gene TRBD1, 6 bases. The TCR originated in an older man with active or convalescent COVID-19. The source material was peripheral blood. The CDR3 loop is CSVRQVLMNTEAFF. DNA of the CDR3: TGCAGCGTGCGACAGGTTCTCATGAACACTGAAGCTTTCTTT.